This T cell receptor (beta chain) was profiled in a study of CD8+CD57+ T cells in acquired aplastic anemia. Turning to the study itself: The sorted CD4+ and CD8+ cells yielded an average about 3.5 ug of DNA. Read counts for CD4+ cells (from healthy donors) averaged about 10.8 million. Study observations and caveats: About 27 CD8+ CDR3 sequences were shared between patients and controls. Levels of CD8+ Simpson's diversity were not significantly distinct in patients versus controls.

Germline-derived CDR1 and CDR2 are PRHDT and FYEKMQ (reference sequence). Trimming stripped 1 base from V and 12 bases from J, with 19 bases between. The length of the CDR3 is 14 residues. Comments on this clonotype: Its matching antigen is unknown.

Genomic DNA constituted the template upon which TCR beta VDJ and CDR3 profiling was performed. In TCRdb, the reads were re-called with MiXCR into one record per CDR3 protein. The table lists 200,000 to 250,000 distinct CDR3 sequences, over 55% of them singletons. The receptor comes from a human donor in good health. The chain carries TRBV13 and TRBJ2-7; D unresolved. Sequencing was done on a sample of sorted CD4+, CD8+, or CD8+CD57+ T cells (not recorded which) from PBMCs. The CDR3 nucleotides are TGTGCCAGCAGCTTAGCTAGGAACGGCAATCCCTCGTACTTC. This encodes CASSLARNGNPSYF.